The 10 T cell receptor beta chains below were found in one sample sequenced in a study of CD8 T cells in Susac syndrome. RNA totalling about 0.45 to 1 ug underwent reverse transcription with random hexamers. TCRdb processed the immunoSEQ multiplex PCR reads anew with MiXCR; each CDR3 protein has one entry. Of about 110,000 distinct CDR3 sequences in the sample, approximately 93% were seen once. Sequenced input: CD8+ T cells from PBMCs. These receptor sequences come from a human donor with Susac syndrome.

This clonotype was observed a single time. This sequence joins TRBV5-6 and TRBJ2-7; D gene unclear. CDR3 size: 12 residues. V lost 5 bases and J lost 6, with 12 bases in between. Germline CDR1 SGHDT, CDR2 YYEEEE. The CDR3 coding sequence is TGTGCCAGCAGGGGCGGCCCCAGCGAGCAGTACTTC. Its translation: CASRGGPSEQYF.

As DNA, the CDR3 is TGCAGCGTCCCTGGGACTTCTAGCACAGATACGCAGTATTTT. Translated, it gives CSVPGTSSTDTQYF. The chain is built from TRBV29-1 and TRBJ2-3, with D possibly TRBD2 on 6 matching bases. The V end was cut by 6 bases, the J end by 0 bases, with 13 bases between. The CDR3 runs 14 residues. Germline assignment: CDR1 SQVTM and CDR2 ANQGSEA.

The chain uses TRBV5-4 and TRBJ2-6; D unclear. V was clipped by 4 bases and J by 0 bases, with 11 bases between them. The CDR3 runs to 16 residues. Germline CDR1 SGHNT, CDR2 YYREEE (reference sequence). DNA for the CDR3: TGTGCCAGCAGCATGGGCTCCCACTCTGGGGCCAACGTCCTGACTTTC. It translates to CASSMGSHSGANVLTF.

This clonotype was observed once. The V call is TRBV20-1, the J call TRBJ2-3; 9 bases line up with TRBD2. CDR1 is DFQATT and CDR2 is SNEGSKA in the germline V gene (reference sequence). The CDR3 consists of 14 residues. J was trimmed by 4 bases and V by 3 bases; bases with no gene match: 5. The CDR3 reads CSASGGGESDTQYF. The DNA of the CDR3 is TGCAGTGCTAGTGGCGGGGGGGAGTCAGATACGCAGTATTTT.

V gene TRBV27 combines with J gene TRBJ2-2; a weak D match, TRBD1 (6 bases). The germline V gene encodes CDR1 MNHEY and CDR2 SMNVEV (reference sequence). This CDR3 comprises 17 residues. V gave up 4 bases and J gave up 3 bases, with 18 bases separating them. CDR3 residues: CASSYLYRARDTGELFF. The CDR3 DNA follows: TGTGCCAGCAGTTACCTATACAGGGCGAGGGACACCGGGGAGCTGTTTTTT.

V and J are TRBV20-1 and TRBJ2-7; D is unresolved. CDR1 is DFQATT, CDR2 SNEGSKA, per germline (reference sequence). The CDR3 consists of 13 residues. V dropped 1 base and J dropped 0 bases, with 7 bases sitting between them. CDR3 DNA: TGCAGTGCTAGAGGCGAGGACTCCTACGAGCAGTACTTC. Translated, it gives CSARGEDSYEQYF.

The rearrangement joins TRBV25-1 to TRBJ2-3; unclear D gene. Trimming removed 5 bases at V and 1 base at J, with 10 bases between. This CDR3 spans 14 amino acids. Per germline, CDR1 MGHDK and CDR2 SYGVNS. CDR3 sequence (DNA): TGTGCCAGCAGTCCTCCGGTCGGCACAGATACGCAGTATTTT. Translation: CASSPPVGTDTQYF.

The chain joins TRBV9 to TRBJ2-7, with 7 bases lining up with TRBD2. Germline values: CDR1 SGDLS, CDR2 YYNGEE. This CDR3 spans 14 amino acids. After removal of 0 bases from V and 4 bases from J, the junction contained 4 bases not matched to a gene. The CDR3 coding sequence is TGTGCCAGCAGCGTAGGGGCTAGCGGTTACGAGCAGTACTTC. This sequence encodes CASSVGASGYEQYF.

V is TRBV23-1 and J is TRBJ1-4, with D possibly being TRBD1 (6 bases). TRBV23-1 is an ORF for which the function is uncertain. This CDR3 spans 16 amino acids. Trimming stripped 4 bases from V and 6 bases from J, with 18 bases between. The CDR3 reads CASSPGERPRDEKLFF. The CDR3 bases are TGCGCCAGCAGTCCAGGGGAAAGACCTAGAGATGAAAAACTGTTTTTT.

This clonotype was seen a few times. The rearrangement uses TRBV27 and TRBJ1-1; the match to TRBD1 covers 9 bases. V lost 3 bases and J lost 1; bases outside the gene matches: 0. The CDR3 covers 14 residues. From germline, CDR1 is MNHEY and CDR2 SMNVEV (reference sequence). The CDR3 DNA reads TGTGCCAGCAGTTTGACAGGGGGGAACACTGAAGCTTTCTTT. This translates into CASSLTGGNTEAFF.